This entry describes one T cell receptor (beta chain). The authors' processing: Amplification of reference gene primers provided the estimated nucleated cell counts. Profiled with immunoSEQ multiplex PCR; TCRdb holds only in-frame clones, not every one. D and trimming were read from the DNA, whereas the V and J calls and clone size are those reported in that table. The data hold about 200,000 clones, with almost 85% observed a single time. This record belongs to a study of blood T cell repertoires in COVID-19. Looking at the study overall: Samples of COVID-19 (acute and convalescent) were obtained from the United States, Italy and Spain. Sources were T cells, B-cell-depleted T cells, or PBMCs; the material itself was cDNA or gDNA.

This CDR3 comprises 15 residues. Germline V lookup: CDR1 SQVTM, CDR2 ANQGSEA. The V segment lost 2 bases and the J segment 6 bases; nucleotides outside the gene matches: 12. This TCR was recovered from a woman in her forties or fifties with active or convalescent COVID-19. The sample taken for sequencing was peripheral blood. V and J are TRBV29-1 and TRBJ1-2, with TRBD1 identical over 7 bases. The CDR3 DNA sequence: TGCAGCGTTGAAAAGTTTGTTGGCAGGGGGGATGGCTACACCTTC. It yields the protein CSVEKFVGRGDGYTF. Supplemented by reference TRBV29-1 and TRBJ1-2, the full variable domain reads SAVISQKPSRDICQRGTSLTIQCQVDSQVTMMFWYRQQPGQSLTLIATANQGSEATYESGFVIDKFPISRPNLTFSTLTVSNMSPEDSSIYLCSVEKFVGRGDGYTFGSGTRLTVV.